Below, 19 T cell receptor beta chains from the same sample are listed, as sequenced in a study of T cell responses to AZD1222 COVID-19 vaccine. Clones were read by immunoSEQ multiplex PCR, and TCRdb kept only the in-frame ones, dropping some. Here the sample spans just under 150,000 clones, approximately 91% being singletons. Material: peripheral blood, obtained 28 days after the second dose of the MenACWY control vaccine. These receptors originate from an adult who received the MenACWY meningococcal vaccine as a control.

This clone appeared once. The chain has TRBV19 and TRBJ1-1; 10 positions agree with TRBD1. There are 18 residues in the CDR3. V lost 4 bases to trimming and J lost 0 bases; unmatched junction nucleotides: 11. Germline values: CDR1 LNHDA, CDR2 SQIVND (reference sequence). The CDR3 nucleotides read TGTGCCAGTAGTACGCGGACAGGGGGATTCCTCATGAACACTGAAGCTTTCTTT. The encoded protein is CASSTRTGGFLMNTEAFF.

This clone was seen a few times. Other DNA sequences in the sample encode the same CDR3. V is TRBV30 and J is TRBJ1-3; D ambiguous. Germline-derived CDR1 and CDR2 are GTSNPN and SVGIG (reference sequence). The CDR3 covers 12 residues. With 0 bases removed from V and 3 bases from J, the gap between germline ends came to 3 bases. The CDR3 DNA sequence: TGTGCCTGGAGTGTAAGTGGAAACACCATATATTTT. Its translation: CAWSVSGNTIYF.

The chain uses TRBV7-9 and TRBJ1-2; no firm D call. There are 8 residues in the CDR3. Between the trimmed V and J ends, which lost 5 bases and 14 bases, there was a span of 6 bases. CDR1 is SEHNR, CDR2 FQNEAQ, per germline (reference sequence). The CDR3 reads CASSPGTF. DNA for the CDR3: TGTGCCAGCAGCCCCGGTACCTTC.

The chain carries TRBV4-2 and TRBJ1-5; possibly TRBD1 for D (5 bases). Trimming shortened V by 1 base and J by 6 bases, and 7 bases separated the two germline ends. The CDR3 consists of 13 residues. CDR1 LGHNA and CDR2 YNFKEQ come from the germline V gene. CDR3 sequence (DNA): TGTGCCAGCAGCCAAGGGGGGAGTCAGCCCCAGCATTTT. It is translated as CASSQGGSQPQHF.

The V and J genes are TRBV5-1 and TRBJ2-5, with D tentatively TRBD2 (5 bases). This CDR3 spans 15 amino acids. V gave up 5 bases and J gave up 4 bases, with 18 bases separating them. Germline values: CDR1 SGHRS, CDR2 YFSETQ. The CDR3 is CASSSGLTASETQYF. The CDR3 DNA reads TGCGCCAGCAGTTCCGGACTCACTGCCTCAGAGACCCAGTACTTC. Together with reference TRBV5-1 and TRBJ2-5, the CDR3 gives the full variable domain: KAGVTQTPRYLIKTRGQQVTLSCSPISGHRSVSWYQQTPGQGLQFLFEYFSETQRNKGNFPGRFSGRQFSNSRSEMNVSTLELGDSALYLCASSSGLTASETQYFGPGTRLLVL.

The chain combines TRBV2 with TRBJ2-3; D might be TRBD1 (6 bases). The germline CDR1 and CDR2 sequences are SNHLY and FYNNEI. The CDR3 loop spans 14 amino acids. Between the trimmed V and J ends, which lost 5 bases and 2 bases, there was a span of 11 bases. The CDR3 protein is CASSRGQFTDTQYF. CDR3 DNA: TGTGCCAGCAGTCGCGGACAGTTCACAGATACGCAGTATTTT.

V gene TRBV19 combines with J gene TRBJ2-1; tentative D call: TRBD1 (5 bases). Germline CDR1 and CDR2: LNHDA and SQIVND (reference sequence). This CDR3 is 13 amino acids long. The V end was cut by 4 bases, the J end by 6 bases, with 10 bases between. Here the CDR3 DNA reads TGTGCCAGTAGTAAGGGGCGGATCAATGAGCAGTTCTTC. Its protein is CASSKGRINEQFF.

The chain combines TRBV6-4 with TRBJ1-4; no reliable D call. V shed 0 bases and J shed 4 bases, with 9 bases lying between them. The CDR3 extends over 15 amino acids. Per the germline V gene, CDR1 is MRHNA and CDR2 is SNTAGT. CDR3 region: CASSDSGEYNEKLFF. In DNA, the CDR3 is TGTGCCAGCAGTGACTCTGGGGAGTATAATGAAAAACTGTTTTTT.

The chain couples TRBV4-2 to TRBJ2-3, with 9 bases matching TRBD2. V was pared by 6 bases and J by 3 bases, with 7 bases of the junction left unmatched. Germline V gene sequence: CDR1 LGHNA, CDR2 YNFKEQ. The CDR3 loop spans 15 amino acids. The CDR3 loop is CASSRAGGPTDTQYF. The CDR3 DNA follows: TGTGCCAGCAGTAGGGCGGGAGGGCCTACAGATACGCAGTATTTT.

The chain is built from TRBV30 and TRBJ1-2, with 7 positions matching TRBD1. J lost 8 bases, V lost 5 bases, and 8 bases had no gene match. Germline V gene lookup returns CDR1 GTSNPN and CDR2 SVGIG (reference sequence). This CDR3 is built from 12 residues. The CDR3 DNA sequence: TGTGCCTGGGGACCAGGGGGGGACGGCTACACCTTC. It translates to CAWGPGGDGYTF.

The rearrangement uses TRBV18 and TRBJ1-1; TRBD1 aligns across 10 bases. The V gene's germline CDR1 is KGHSH and CDR2 LQKENI. This CDR3 is 16 amino acids long. The trim removed 6 bases at V and 6 bases at J, leaving 13 bases unmatched. The CDR3 nucleotides are TGTGCCAGCTCCACAAGTCCGGGACAGGGGACCCCTGAAGCTTTCTTT. Encoded protein: CASSTSPGQGTPEAFF.

Only a few counts were recorded for this clone. V is TRBV28 and J is TRBJ2-5, with 9 bases that match TRBD2. V dropped 5 bases and J dropped 1; count of bases not matched to a gene: 14. The CDR3 runs to 18 residues. Germline V lookup: CDR1 MDHEN, CDR2 SYDVKM. This CDR3 reads CASSPLYEAGGLQETQYF. Here the CDR3 DNA reads TGTGCCAGCAGTCCCCTCTACGAAGCGGGAGGTCTCCAAGAGACCCAGTACTTC.

The gene calls are TRBV29-1 and TRBJ1-1, with D tentatively TRBD1 (5 bases). The germline V gene has CDR1 SQVTM and CDR2 ANQGSEA. The CDR3 runs 12 residues. The V and J ends lost 5 bases and 5 bases respectively, with 12 bases between them. The CDR3 protein is CSVRDPETEAFF. In DNA, the CDR3 is TGCAGCGTTCGGGACCCTGAAACTGAAGCTTTCTTT.

J is TRBJ1-1 and V is TRBV7-5. TRBV7-5 is given as a pseudogene. This CDR3 contains 15 residues. CDR3 sequence: CARSLGYRMNTEAFF. CDR3 coding DNA: TGTGCCAGAAGCTTAGGGTACCGCATGAACACTGAAGCTTTCTTT.

V gene TRBV4-1 combines with J gene TRBJ2-2, with 9 positions matching TRBD1. There are 16 residues in the CDR3. The germline CDR1 and CDR2 sequences are MGHRA and YSYEKL. The trim removed 0 bases at V and 5 bases at J, leaving 4 bases unmatched. For the CDR3, the DNA is TGCGCCAGCAGCCAAGATCCGACAGGGGGGACCGGGGAGCTGTTTTTT. It yields the protein CASSQDPTGGTGELFF.

The chain has TRBV12-3 or TRBV12-4 and TRBJ2-2; a weak D match, TRBD1 (5 bases). The V and J ends lost 3 bases and 7 bases respectively, with 9 bases between them. The CDR3 is made up of 13 amino acids. CDR3: CASSFKGNGELFF. DNA for the CDR3: TGTGCCAGCAGTTTTAAGGGGAACGGGGAGCTGTTTTTT.

The V gene is TRBV3-1 (or the pseudogene TRBV3-2), the J gene TRBJ2-3; D is ambiguous. V lost 5 bases to trimming and J lost 5 bases, with 17 bases between them. Germline CDR1 is LGHDT and CDR2 is YNNKEL (reference sequence). The CDR3 covers 15 residues. Written as DNA, the CDR3 is TGTGCCAGCAGCGACTCGGGCCGGATGGGAGATACGCAGTATTTT. It codes for CASSDSGRMGDTQYF.

This clone occurred a few times. The chain combines TRBV2 with TRBJ2-7, with 7 nucleotides matching TRBD1. Germline V lookup: CDR1 SNHLY, CDR2 FYNNEI. V gave up 6 bases and J gave up 9 bases; unmatched junction bases: 8. There are 12 residues in the CDR3. The CDR3 DNA is TGTGCCAGCAGCAGCGACAGGGCTGGGCAGTACTTC. The encoded protein is CASSSDRAGQYF.

The chain has TRBV5-1 and TRBJ2-5; possibly TRBD1 for D (6 bases). The CDR3 is made up of 16 amino acids. The V gene lost 4 bases and the J gene lost 5 bases, with 21 bases spanning the gap. Germline V CDR1 and CDR2: SGHRS, YFSETQ. The CDR3 DNA sequence: TGCGCCAGCAGCACATCCGGGACACCCTTGGGGGAGACCCAGTACTTC. Translating gives CASSTSGTPLGETQYF.